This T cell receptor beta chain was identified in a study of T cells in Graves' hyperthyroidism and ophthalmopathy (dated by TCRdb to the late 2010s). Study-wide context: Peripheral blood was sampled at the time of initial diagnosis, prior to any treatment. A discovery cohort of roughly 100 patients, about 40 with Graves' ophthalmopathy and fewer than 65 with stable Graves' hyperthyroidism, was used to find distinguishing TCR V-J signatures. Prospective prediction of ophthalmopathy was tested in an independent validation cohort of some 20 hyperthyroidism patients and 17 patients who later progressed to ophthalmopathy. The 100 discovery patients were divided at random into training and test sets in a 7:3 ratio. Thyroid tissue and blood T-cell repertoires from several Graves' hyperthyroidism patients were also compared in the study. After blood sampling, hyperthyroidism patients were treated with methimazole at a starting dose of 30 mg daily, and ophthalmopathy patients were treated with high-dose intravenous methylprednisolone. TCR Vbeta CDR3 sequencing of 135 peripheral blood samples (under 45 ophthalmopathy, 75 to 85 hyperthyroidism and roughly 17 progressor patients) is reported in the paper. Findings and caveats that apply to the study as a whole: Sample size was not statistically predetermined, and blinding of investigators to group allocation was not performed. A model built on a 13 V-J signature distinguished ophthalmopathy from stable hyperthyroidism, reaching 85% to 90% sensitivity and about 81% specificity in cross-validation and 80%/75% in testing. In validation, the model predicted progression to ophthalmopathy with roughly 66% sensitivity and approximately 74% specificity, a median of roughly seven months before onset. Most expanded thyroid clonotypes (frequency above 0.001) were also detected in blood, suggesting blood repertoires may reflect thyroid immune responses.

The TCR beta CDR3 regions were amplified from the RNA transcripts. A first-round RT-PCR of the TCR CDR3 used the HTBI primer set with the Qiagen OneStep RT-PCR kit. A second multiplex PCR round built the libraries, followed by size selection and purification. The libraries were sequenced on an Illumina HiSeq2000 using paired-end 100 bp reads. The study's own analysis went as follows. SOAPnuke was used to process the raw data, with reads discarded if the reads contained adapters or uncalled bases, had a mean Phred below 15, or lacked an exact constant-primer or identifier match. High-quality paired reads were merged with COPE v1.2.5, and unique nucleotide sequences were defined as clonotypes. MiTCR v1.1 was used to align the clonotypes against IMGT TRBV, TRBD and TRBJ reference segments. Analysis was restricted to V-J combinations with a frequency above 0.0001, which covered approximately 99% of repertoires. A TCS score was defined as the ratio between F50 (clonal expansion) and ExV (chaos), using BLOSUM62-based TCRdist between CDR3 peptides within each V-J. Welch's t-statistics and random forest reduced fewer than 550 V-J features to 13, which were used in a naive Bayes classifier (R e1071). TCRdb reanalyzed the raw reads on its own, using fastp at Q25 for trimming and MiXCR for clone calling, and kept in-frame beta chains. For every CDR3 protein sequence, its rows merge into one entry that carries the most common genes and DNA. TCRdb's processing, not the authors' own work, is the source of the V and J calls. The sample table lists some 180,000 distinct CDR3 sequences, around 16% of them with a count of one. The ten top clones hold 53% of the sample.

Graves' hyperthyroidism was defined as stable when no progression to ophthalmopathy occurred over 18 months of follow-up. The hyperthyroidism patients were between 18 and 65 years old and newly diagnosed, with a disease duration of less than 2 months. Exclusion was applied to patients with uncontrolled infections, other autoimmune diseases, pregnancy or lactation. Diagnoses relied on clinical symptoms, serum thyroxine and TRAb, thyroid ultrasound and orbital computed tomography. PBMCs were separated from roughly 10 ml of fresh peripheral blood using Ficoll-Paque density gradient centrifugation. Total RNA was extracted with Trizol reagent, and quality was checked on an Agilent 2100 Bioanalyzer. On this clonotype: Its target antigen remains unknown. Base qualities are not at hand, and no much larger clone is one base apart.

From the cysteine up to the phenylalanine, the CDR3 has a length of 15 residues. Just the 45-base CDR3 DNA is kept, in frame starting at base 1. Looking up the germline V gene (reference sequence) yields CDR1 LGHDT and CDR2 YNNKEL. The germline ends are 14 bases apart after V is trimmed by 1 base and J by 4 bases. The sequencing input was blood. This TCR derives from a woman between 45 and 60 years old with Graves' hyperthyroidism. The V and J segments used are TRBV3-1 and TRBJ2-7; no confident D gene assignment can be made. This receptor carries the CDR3 CASSQARTAAYEQYF. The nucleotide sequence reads TGTGCCAGCAGCCAAGCTAGGACCGCTGCATACGAGCAGTACTTC.